These 20 T cell receptor beta chains share one sample of origin, sequenced in a study of T cell responses to AZD1222 COVID-19 vaccine. Measured with immunoSEQ multiplex PCR; TCRdb has only the in-frame clones, and not every one. The sample records about 150,000 clones, around 84% being singletons. The material was peripheral blood, obtained on day 0 of AZD1222 vaccination. Source of these receptors: an adult in good health.

This clone was counted many times. This chain connects TRBV24-1 to TRBJ2-1; 7 bases line up with TRBD2. Germline CDR1 and CDR2: KGHDR and SFDVKD. The CDR3 runs to 17 residues. Germline trimming cut 1 base from V and 9 bases from J; bases unmatched to any gene: 14. The CDR3 sequence is CATSDFLPGGKAGEQFF. The CDR3 nucleotides are TGTGCCACCAGTGATTTCTTACCGGGAGGTAAGGCAGGTGAGCAGTTCTTC.

The chain joins TRBV6-5 to TRBJ1-1; D gene ambiguous. Germline V gene sequence: CDR1 MNHEY, CDR2 SVGAGI. Trimming removed 6 bases from V and 4 bases from J, with 3 bases in between. This CDR3 region has 10 residues. In DNA, the CDR3 is TGTGCCAGCAGGATCACTGAAGCTTTCTTT. It translates to CASRITEAFF.

This chain's CDR3 is CASSKRPEQGFNEKLFF. The DNA for the CDR3 is TGTGCCAGCAGCAAACGGCCCGAACAAGGTTTTAATGAAAAACTGTTTTTT. The chain carries TRBV21-1 and TRBJ1-4. TRBV21-1 is listed as a pseudogene. The CDR3 is 17 residues long.

The genes are TRBV3-1 (or the pseudogene TRBV3-2) and TRBJ2-7; 8 bases line up with TRBD2. This CDR3 has 14 residues. With V trimmed by 4 bases and J by 1 base, 3 bases remained unmatched. Germline V CDR1 and CDR2: LGHDT, YNNKEL (reference sequence). DNA for the CDR3: TGTGCCAGCAGCCGGTTAGCGGGATCCTACGAGCAGTACTTC. This sequence encodes CASSRLAGSYEQYF.

The chain recombines TRBV28 with TRBJ2-5, with TRBD2 matching over 12 bases. CDR3 length: 16 amino acids. Germline V gene data show CDR1 as MDHEN and CDR2 as SYDVKM. Trimming at V came to 3 bases and at J to 1 base, leaving 3 bases not matched to a gene. CDR3 region: CASSFGLAGSQETQYF. CDR3 nucleotides: TGTGCCAGCAGTTTTGGACTAGCGGGGAGCCAAGAGACCCAGTACTTC.

The CDR3 DNA is TGTGCCAGCAGTCTCGACAGGGGGGGCTACACCTTC. Its translation is CASSLDRGGYTF. The chain employs TRBV28 and TRBJ1-2; 9 bases are a match to TRBD1. CDR1 MDHEN and CDR2 SYDVKM come from the germline V gene. Trimming removed 5 bases from V and 8 bases from J; junction bases left unmatched: 3. The CDR3 covers 12 residues.

The chain combines TRBV21-1 with TRBJ1-5; the table calls TRBD1, which could not be checked here. TRBV21-1 corresponds to a pseudogene. The CDR3 totals 19 residues. As DNA, the CDR3 is TGTGCCAGCAGCAGGGAACAGGGGCTATTACTCCTAAGCAATCAGCCCCAGCATTTT. Residues: CASSREQGLLLLSNQPQHF.

The chain carries TRBV11-2 and TRBJ2-1, with TRBD2 matching 14 bases. V was clipped by 7 bases and J by 6 bases; unmatched bases: 11. From germline, CDR1 is SGHAT and CDR2 FQNNGV. The CDR3 has 17 residues. Here the CDR3 DNA reads TGTGCCAGCACCTCCCCTCAGGGACTAGCGGGGGTCAATGAGCAGTTCTTC. Amino acids: CASTSPQGLAGVNEQFF.

V and J are TRBV19 and TRBJ1-2; a possible D gene is TRBD1 (5 bases). V lost 5 bases and J 6 bases, leaving 16 bases between the germline ends. The germline V gene has CDR1 LNHDA and CDR2 SQIVND (reference sequence). The CDR3 has 14 amino acids. CDR3 sequence (DNA): TGTGCCAGTAGTCGACAGAGAGGTAGTCATGGCTACACCTTC. It specifies CASSRQRGSHGYTF. Variable domain in full (rest from reference TRBV19 and TRBJ1-2): DGGITQSPKYLFRKEGQNVTLSCEQNLNHDAMYWYRQDPGQGLRLIYYSQIVNDFQKGDIAEGYSVSREKKESFPLTVTSAQKNPTAFYLCASSRQRGSHGYTFGSGTRLTVV.

The chain carries TRBV6-5 and TRBJ1-5, with D perhaps TRBD1 (5 bases). In germline, CDR1 is MNHEY, CDR2 SVGAGI. V lost 5 bases to trimming and J lost 6 bases, with 14 bases between them. The CDR3 is 14 residues long. The CDR3: CASSPTGVGQPQHF. CDR3 nucleotides: TGTGCCAGCAGTCCGACGGGGGTAGGTCAGCCCCAGCATTTT.

The V gene is TRBV28, the J gene TRBJ1-5, with TRBD1 identical over 8 bases. CDR1 and CDR2 (germline): MDHEN, SYDVKM. This CDR3 region has 17 residues. The V segment lost 1 base and the J segment 4 bases; nucleotides outside the gene matches: 9. In DNA, the CDR3 is TGTGCCAGCAGTTTATATAGACAGGGGAAGGGGAATCAGCCCCAGCATTTT. As protein: CASSLYRQGKGNQPQHF.

V gene TRBV6-1 combines with J gene TRBJ1-2; 7 bases are shared with TRBD1. In germline, CDR1 is MNHNS, CDR2 SASEGT. The CDR3 length is 14 residues. J gave up 4 bases and V 2 bases, and 4 bases lay outside the gene matches. The CDR3 reads CASSEQGVGYGYTF. Written as DNA, the CDR3 is TGTGCCAGCAGTGAACAGGGGGTAGGCTATGGCTACACCTTC.

V gene TRBV5-1 combines with J gene TRBJ2-1; D is uncertain. Trimming left V 1 base short and J 3 bases short, with 11 bases between. The CDR3 covers 15 residues. Germline V lookup: CDR1 SGHRS, CDR2 YFSETQ. This chain's CDR3 is CASSLPTASYNEQFF. In DNA, the CDR3 is TGCGCCAGCAGCTTGCCCACGGCCAGCTACAATGAGCAGTTCTTC.

The chain carries TRBV9 and TRBJ1-3; D might be TRBD1 (6 bases). This CDR3 has 16 amino acids. With 0 bases removed from V and 0 bases from J, the gap between germline ends came to 10 bases. CDR1 and CDR2 from the germline V gene are SGDLS and YYNGEE. The CDR3: CASSVATGLSGNTIYF. CDR3 nucleotides: TGTGCCAGCAGCGTAGCTACAGGGCTCTCTGGAAACACCATATATTTT.

CDR3 residues: CASSSGQVTTYEQYF. CDR3 DNA: TGCGCCAGCAGCTCCGGACAGGTTACTACCTACGAGCAGTACTTC. The chain joins TRBV5-1 to TRBJ2-7; 7 bases match TRBD1. CDR1 is SGHRS and CDR2 is YFSETQ in the germline V gene. The CDR3 contains 15 residues. Trimming removed 3 bases from V and 2 bases from J; junction bases left unmatched: 8. The entire variable domain, with the rest obtained from reference TRBV5-1 and TRBJ2-7, is as follows: KAGVTQTPRYLIKTRGQQVTLSCSPISGHRSVSWYQQTPGQGLQFLFEYFSETQRNKGNFPGRFSGRQFSNSRSEMNVSTLELGDSALYLCASSSGQVTTYEQYFGPGTRLTVT.

This chain joins TRBV2 and TRBJ1-5; tentatively, D is TRBD1 (5 bases). The CDR3 contains 12 residues. Germline V gene lookup returns CDR1 SNHLY and CDR2 FYNNEI. V lost 8 bases, J lost 4 bases, and 9 bases lay in between. In DNA, the CDR3 is TGTGCCAGCCGGGGCGAAAATCAGCCCCAGCATTTT. Translated, it gives CASRGENQPQHF.

The chain couples TRBV18 to TRBJ1-1, with 7 bases that match TRBD1. The CDR3 is made up of 15 amino acids. Germline V gene data show CDR1 as KGHSH and CDR2 as LQKENI. With 4 bases clipped from V and 3 bases from J, the junction kept 8 bases outside the gene matches. The CDR3: CASSRQGFLDTEAFF. CDR3 coding DNA: TGTGCCAGCTCACGACAGGGTTTTTTAGACACTGAAGCTTTCTTT.

Regarding this clone: The sample has other DNA sequences that encode this CDR3 too. CDR3 in DNA: TGTGCCAGCAGCCAGGGACAGGGCAATCAGCCCCAGCATTTT. It codes for CASSQGQGNQPQHF. The chain uses TRBV6-5 and TRBJ1-5, with 8 bases aligning to TRBD1. Germline V CDR1 and CDR2: MNHEY, SVGAGI. The CDR3 runs 14 residues. The trim removed 6 bases at V and 2 bases at J, leaving 3 bases unmatched.

The chain uses TRBV28 and TRBJ1-5; weak D call: TRBD1 (5 bases). The CDR3 consists of 13 residues. The germline gives CDR1 MDHEN, CDR2 SYDVKM. V shed 1 base and J shed 5 bases, with 6 bases lying between them. The CDR3 protein is CASSLSGDQPQHF. CDR3 in DNA: TGTGCCAGCAGTTTATCGGGGGATCAGCCCCAGCATTTT. Using reference TRBV28 and TRBJ1-5 for the parts outside the CDR3, the full variable domain is DVKVTQSSRYLVKRTGEKVFLECVQDMDHENMFWYRQDPGLGLRLIYFSYDVKMKEKGDIPEGYSVSREKKERFSLILESASTNQTSMYLCASSLSGDQPQHFGDGTRLSIL.

This chain connects TRBV11-2 to TRBJ2-2; maybe TRBD2 (6 bases). Trimming stripped 6 bases from V and 3 bases from J, with 14 bases between. The CDR3 spans 15 residues. Per the germline V gene, CDR1 is SGHAT and CDR2 is FQNNGV. The CDR3 DNA reads TGTGCCAGCAGTATTGAGGGGAGGCACACCGGGGAGCTGTTTTTT. As protein: CASSIEGRHTGELFF.